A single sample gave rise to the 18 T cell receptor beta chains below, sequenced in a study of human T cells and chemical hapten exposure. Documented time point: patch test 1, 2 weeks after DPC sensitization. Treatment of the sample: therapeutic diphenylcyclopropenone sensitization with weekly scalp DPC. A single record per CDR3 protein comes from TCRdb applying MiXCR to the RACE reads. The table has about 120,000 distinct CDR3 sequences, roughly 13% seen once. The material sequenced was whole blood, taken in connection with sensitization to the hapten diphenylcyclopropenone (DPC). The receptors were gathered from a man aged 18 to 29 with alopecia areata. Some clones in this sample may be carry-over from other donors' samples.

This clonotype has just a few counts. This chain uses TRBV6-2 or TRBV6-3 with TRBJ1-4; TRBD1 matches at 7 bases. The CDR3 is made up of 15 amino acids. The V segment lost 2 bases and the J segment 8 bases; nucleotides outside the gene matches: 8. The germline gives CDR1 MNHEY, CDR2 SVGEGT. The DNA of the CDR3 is TGTGCCAGCAGTTACCGTGAGGGGGCCGGCGAAAAACTGTTTTTT. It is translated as CASSYREGAGEKLFF.

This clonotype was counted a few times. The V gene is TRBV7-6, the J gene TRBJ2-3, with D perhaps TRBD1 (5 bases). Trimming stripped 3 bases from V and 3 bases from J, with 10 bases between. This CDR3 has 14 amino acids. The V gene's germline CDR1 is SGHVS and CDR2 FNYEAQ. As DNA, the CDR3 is TGTGCCAGCAGCTTTGGGCAGGGAACAGATACGCAGTATTTT. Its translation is CASSFGQGTDTQYF. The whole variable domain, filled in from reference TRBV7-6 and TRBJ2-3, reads GAGVSQSPRYKVTKRGQDVALRCDPISGHVSLYWYRQALGQGPEFLTYFNYEAQQDKSGLPNDRFSAERPEGSISTLTIQRTEQRDSAMYRCASSFGQGTDTQYFGPGTRLTVL.

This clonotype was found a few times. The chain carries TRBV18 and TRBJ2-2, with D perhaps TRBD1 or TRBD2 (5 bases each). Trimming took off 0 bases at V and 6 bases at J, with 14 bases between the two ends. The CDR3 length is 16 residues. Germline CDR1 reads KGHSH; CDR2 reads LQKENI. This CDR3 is CASSPPLGTGAGELFF. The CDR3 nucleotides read TGTGCCAGCTCACCACCGCTGGGGACCGGGGCCGGGGAGCTGTTTTTT.

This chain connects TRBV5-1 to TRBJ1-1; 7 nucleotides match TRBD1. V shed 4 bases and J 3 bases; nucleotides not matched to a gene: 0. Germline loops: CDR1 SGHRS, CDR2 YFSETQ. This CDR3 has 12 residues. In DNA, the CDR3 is TGCGCCAGCAGCAGGGGGCACACTGAAGCTTTCTTT. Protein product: CASSRGHTEAFF.

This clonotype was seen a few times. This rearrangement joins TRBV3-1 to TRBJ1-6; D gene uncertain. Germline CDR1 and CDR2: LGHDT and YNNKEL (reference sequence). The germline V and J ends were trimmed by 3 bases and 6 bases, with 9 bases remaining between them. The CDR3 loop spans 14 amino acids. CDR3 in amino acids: CASSHRTSNSPLHF. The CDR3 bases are TGTGCCAGCAGCCACAGGACCTCTAATTCACCCCTCCACTTT.

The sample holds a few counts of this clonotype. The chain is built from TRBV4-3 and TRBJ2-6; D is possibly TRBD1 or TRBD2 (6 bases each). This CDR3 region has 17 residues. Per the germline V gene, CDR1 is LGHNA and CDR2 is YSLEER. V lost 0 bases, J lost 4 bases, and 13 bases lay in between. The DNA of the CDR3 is TGCGCCAGCAGCCAAGATACCAGGGGAGGAGGGGCCAACGTCCTGACTTTC. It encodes CASSQDTRGGGANVLTF.

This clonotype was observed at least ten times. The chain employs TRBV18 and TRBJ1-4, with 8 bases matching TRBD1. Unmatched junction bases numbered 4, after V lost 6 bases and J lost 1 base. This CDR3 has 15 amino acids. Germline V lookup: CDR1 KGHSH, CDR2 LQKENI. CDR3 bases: TGTGCCAGCTCTCGGACAGGGCTAACTAATGAAAAACTGTTTTTT. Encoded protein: CASSRTGLTNEKLFF.

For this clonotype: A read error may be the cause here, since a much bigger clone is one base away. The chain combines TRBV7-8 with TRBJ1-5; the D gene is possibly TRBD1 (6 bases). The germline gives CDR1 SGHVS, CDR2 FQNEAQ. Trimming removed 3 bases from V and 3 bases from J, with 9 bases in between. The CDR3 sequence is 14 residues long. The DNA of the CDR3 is TGTGCCAGCAGCTTCACGGGGGCCAATCAGCCCCAGCATTTT. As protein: CASSFTGANQPQHF.

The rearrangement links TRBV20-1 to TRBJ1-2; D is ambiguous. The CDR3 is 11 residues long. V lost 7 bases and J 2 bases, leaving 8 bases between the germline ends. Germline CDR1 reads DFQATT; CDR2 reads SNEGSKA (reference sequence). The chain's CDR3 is CSVWINYGYTF. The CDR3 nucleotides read TGCAGTGTCTGGATCAACTATGGCTACACCTTC.

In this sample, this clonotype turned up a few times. The CDR3 protein is CASSPIDRIEQYF. In DNA, the CDR3 is TGTGCCAGCTCACCAATAGATCGGATCGAGCAGTACTTC. The chain has TRBV18 and TRBJ2-7; no clear D gene. Germline loops: CDR1 KGHSH, CDR2 LQKENI. The CDR3 has 13 amino acids. Trimming left V 2 bases short and J 6 bases short, with 11 bases between.

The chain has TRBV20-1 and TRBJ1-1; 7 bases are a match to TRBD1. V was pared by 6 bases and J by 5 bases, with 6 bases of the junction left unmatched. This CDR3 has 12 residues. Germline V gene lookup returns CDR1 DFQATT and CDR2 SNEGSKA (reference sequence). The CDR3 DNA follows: TGCAGTGCCATAGTCAGGGGGACTGAAGCTTTCTTT. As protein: CSAIVRGTEAFF.

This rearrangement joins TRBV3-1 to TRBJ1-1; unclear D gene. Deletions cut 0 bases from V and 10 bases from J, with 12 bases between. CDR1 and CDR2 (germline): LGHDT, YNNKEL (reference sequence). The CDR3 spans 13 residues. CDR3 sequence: CASSQDRRLRAFF. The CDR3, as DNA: TGTGCCAGCAGCCAAGATCGGAGGTTGCGAGCTTTCTTT.

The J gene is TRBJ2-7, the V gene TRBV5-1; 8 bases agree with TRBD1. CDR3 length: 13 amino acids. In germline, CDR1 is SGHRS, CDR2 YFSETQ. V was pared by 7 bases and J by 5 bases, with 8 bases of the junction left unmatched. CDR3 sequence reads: CASGGTGPHEQYF. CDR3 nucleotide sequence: TGCGCCAGCGGAGGGACAGGTCCCCACGAGCAGTACTTC.

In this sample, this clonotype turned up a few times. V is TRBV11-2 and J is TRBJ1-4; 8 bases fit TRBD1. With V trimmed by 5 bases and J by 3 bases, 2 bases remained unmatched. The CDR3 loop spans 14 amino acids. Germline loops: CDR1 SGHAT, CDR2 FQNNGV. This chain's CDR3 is CASSKDRANEKLFF. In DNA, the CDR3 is TGTGCCAGCAGCAAGGACAGGGCTAATGAAAAACTGTTTTTT.

The CDR3 sequence: CATSEDYGATDTQYF. The CDR3 DNA follows: TGTGCCACCAGTGAAGACTACGGGGCGACAGATACGCAGTATTTT. The J gene is TRBJ2-3, the V gene TRBV24-1; D is tentatively TRBD1 or TRBD2 (5 bases each). V was clipped by 4 bases and J by 3 bases, with 13 bases between them. The CDR3 has 15 residues. Germline V gene data show CDR1 as KGHDR and CDR2 as SFDVKD.

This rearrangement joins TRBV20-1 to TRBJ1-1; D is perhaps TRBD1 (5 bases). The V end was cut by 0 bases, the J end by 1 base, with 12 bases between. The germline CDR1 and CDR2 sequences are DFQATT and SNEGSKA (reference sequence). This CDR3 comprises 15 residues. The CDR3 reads CSARDGGRTNTEAFF. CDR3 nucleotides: TGCAGTGCTAGAGATGGGGGGAGAACGAACACTGAAGCTTTCTTT.

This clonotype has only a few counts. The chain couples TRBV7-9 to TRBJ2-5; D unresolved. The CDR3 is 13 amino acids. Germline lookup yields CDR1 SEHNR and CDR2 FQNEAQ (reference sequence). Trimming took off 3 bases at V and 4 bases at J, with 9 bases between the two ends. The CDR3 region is CASSLVEGETQYF. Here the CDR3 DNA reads TGTGCCAGCAGCTTGGTCGAAGGAGAGACCCAGTACTTC.

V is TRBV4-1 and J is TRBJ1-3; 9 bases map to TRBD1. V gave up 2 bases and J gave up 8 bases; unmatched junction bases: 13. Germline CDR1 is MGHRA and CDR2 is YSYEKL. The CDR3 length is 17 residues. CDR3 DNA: TGCGCCAGCAGCCAACCGGGACAGGGAGTACTTGCGGACACCATATATTTT. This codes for CASSQPGQGVLADTIYF.